These 2 T cell receptor beta chains were sequenced from one sample in a study of blood T cell repertoires in COVID-19. Sequenced by immunoSEQ multiplex PCR; TCRdb stores in-frame clones only, minus some. The data hold roughly 310,000 clones, with 90% observed a single time. Sequencing was done on a sample of peripheral blood. All receptors come from a woman in her 30s with COVID-19, enrolled during active disease.

The chain carries TRBV27 and TRBJ2-1; 12 bases are a match to TRBD1. The CDR3 consists of 15 residues. Germline lookup yields CDR1 MNHEY and CDR2 SMNVEV (reference sequence). After removal of 3 bases from V and 9 bases from J, the junction contained 6 bases not matched to a gene. CDR3 loop: CASSLGTGGVGEQFF. The CDR3 region has the DNA TGTGCCAGCAGTTTGGGGACAGGGGGCGTGGGTGAGCAGTTCTTC.

Comments on this clone: The conserved phenylalanine or tryptophan normally closing the CDR3 is absent here, so this likely arose from a read error. This rearrangement joins TRBV11-3 to TRBJ1-2; D gene unclear. Deletions cut 5 bases from V and 3 bases from J, with 16 bases between. The CDR3 runs 15 residues. Germline values: CDR1 SGHNT, CDR2 YENEEA. CDR3 protein: CASSPKLGDDYGYTL. In nucleotides, the CDR3 is TGTGCCAGCAGCCCGAAGTTGGGCGACGACTATGGCTACACCCTC.